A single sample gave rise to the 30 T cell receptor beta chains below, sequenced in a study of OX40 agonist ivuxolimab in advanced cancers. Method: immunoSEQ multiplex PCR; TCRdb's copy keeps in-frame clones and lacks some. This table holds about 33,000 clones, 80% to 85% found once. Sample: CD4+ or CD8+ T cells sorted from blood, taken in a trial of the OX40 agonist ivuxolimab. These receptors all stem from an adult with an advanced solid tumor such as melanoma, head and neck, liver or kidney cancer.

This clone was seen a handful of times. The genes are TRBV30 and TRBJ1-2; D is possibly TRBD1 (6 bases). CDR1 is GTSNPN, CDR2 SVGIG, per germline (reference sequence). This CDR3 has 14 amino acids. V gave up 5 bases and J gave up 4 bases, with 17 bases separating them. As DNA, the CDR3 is TGTGCCTGGGCAAAATACAGGGAGGCCTATGGCTACACCTTC. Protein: CAWAKYREAYGYTF.

The CDR3 sequence: CASSLDPGRETQYF. CDR3 in DNA: TGCGCCAGCAGCTTGGACCCAGGGCGAGAGACCCAGTACTTC. The chain couples TRBV5-1 to TRBJ2-5; maybe TRBD1 (5 bases). This CDR3 contains 14 residues. The V end lost 0 bases, the J end lost 4 bases, and 10 bases lay between the germline ends. Per germline, CDR1 SGHRS and CDR2 YFSETQ.

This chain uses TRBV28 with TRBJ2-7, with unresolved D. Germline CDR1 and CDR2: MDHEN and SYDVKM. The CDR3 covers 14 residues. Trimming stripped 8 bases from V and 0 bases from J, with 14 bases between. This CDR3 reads CASSRRQSSYEQYF. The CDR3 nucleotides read TGTGCCAGCTCTAGACGGCAGAGCTCCTACGAGCAGTACTTC.

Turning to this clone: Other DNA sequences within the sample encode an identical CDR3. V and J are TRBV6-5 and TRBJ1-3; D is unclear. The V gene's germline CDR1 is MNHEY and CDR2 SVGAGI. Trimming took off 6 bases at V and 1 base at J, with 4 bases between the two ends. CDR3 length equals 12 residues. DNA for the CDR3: TGTGCCAGCAGCCCGTCTGGAAACACCATATATTTT. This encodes CASSPSGNTIYF.

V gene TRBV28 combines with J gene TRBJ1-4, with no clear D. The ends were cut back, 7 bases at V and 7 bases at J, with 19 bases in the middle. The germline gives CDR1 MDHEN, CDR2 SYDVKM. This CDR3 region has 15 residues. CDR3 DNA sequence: TGTGCCAGCACCCTCCAAGGCACCCTGATTGAAAAACTGTTTTTT. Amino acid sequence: CASTLQGTLIEKLFF.

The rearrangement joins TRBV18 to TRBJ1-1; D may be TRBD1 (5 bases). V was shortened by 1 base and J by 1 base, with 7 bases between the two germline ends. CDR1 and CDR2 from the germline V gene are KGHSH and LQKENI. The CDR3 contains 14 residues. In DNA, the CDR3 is TGTGCCAGCTCACCACAGGGACGGAACACTGAAGCTTTCTTT. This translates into CASSPQGRNTEAFF. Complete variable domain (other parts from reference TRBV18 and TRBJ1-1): NAGVMQNPRHLVRRRGQEARLRCSPMKGHSHVYWYRQLPEEGLKFMVYLQKENIIDESGMPKERFSAEFPKEGPSILRIQQVVRGDSAAYFCASSPQGRNTEAFFGQGTRLTVV.

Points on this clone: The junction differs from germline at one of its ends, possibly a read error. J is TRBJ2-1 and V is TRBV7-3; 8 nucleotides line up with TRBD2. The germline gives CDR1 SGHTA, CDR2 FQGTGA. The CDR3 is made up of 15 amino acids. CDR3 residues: CASSITGGRFHEQFF. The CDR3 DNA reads TGTGCCAGCAGCATAACGGGGGGGCGCTTCCATGAGCAGTTCTTC.

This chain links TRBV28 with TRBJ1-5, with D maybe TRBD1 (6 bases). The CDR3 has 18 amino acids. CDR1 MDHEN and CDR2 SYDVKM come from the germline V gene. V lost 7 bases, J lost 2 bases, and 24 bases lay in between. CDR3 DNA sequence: TGTGCCAGCACCTTGGGGACAATTCGAATTGGGCGCAATCAGCCCCAGCATTTT. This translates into CASTLGTIRIGRNQPQHF.

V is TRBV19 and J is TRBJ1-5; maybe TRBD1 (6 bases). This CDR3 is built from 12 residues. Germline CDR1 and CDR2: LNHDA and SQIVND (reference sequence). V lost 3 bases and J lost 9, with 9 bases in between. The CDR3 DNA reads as TGTGCCAGTAGTATGAGGGGGAGGCCCCAGCATTTT. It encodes CASSMRGRPQHF.

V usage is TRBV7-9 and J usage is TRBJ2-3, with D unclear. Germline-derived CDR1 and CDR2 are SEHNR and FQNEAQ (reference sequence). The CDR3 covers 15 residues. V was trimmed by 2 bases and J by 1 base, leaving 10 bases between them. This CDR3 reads CASSLRASGTDTQYF. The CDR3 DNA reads TGTGCCAGCAGCTTAAGGGCTAGTGGCACAGATACGCAGTATTTT. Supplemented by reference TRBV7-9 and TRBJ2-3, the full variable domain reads DTGVSQNPRHKITKRGQNVTFRCDPISEHNRLYWYRQTLGQGPEFLTYFQNEAQLEKSRLLSDRFSAERPKGSFSTLEIQRTEQGDSAMYLCASSLRASGTDTQYFGPGTRLTVL.

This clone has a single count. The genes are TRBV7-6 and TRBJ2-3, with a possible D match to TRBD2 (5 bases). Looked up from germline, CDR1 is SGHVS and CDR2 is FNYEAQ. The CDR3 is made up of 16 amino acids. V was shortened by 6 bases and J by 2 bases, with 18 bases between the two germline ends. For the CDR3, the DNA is TGTGCCAGCAGTTTCGAGGGCGGACTTAACACAGATACGCAGTATTTT. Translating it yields CASSFEGGLNTDTQYF.

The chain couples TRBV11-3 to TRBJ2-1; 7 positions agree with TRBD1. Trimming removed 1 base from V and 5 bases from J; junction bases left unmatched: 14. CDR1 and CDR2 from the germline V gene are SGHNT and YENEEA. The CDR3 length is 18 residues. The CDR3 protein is CASSLGRQGETRNNEQFF. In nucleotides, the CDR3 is TGTGCCAGCAGCTTAGGGCGACAGGGCGAAACGCGTAACAATGAGCAGTTCTTC.

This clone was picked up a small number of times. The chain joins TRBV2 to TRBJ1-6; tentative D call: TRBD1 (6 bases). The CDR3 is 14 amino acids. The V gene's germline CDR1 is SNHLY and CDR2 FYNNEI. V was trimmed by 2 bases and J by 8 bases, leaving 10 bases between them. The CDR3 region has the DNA TGTGCCAGCAGTGAATCGACAGGCTATTCACCCCTCCACTTT. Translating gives CASSESTGYSPLHF.

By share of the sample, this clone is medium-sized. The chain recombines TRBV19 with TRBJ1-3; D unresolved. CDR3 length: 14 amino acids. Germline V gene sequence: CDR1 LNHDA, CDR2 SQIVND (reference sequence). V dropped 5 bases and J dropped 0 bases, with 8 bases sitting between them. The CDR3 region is CASSRQTSGNTIYF. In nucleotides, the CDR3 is TGTGCCAGTAGTCGCCAGACCTCTGGAAACACCATATATTTT.

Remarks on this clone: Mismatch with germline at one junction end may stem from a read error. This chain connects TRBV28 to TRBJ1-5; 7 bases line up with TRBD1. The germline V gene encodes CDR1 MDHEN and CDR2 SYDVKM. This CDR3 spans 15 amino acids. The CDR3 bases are TGTGCCAGCAGGTTATCAGGGGGAGGGTTACAGCCCCAGCATTTT. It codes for CASRLSGGGLQPQHF.

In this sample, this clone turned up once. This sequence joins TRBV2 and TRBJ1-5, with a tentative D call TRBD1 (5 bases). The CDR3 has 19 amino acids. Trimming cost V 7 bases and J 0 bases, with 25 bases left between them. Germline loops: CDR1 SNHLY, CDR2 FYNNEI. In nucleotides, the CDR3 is TGTGCCAGCACCCTCCTTAGGGCAGGGACGGAGTATAGCAATCAGCCCCAGCATTTT. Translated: CASTLLRAGTEYSNQPQHF.

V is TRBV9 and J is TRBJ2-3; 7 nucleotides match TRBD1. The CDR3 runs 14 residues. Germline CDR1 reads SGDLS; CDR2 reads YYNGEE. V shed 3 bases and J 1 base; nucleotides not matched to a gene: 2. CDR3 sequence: CASSDRGRTDTQYF. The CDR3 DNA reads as TGTGCCAGCAGCGACAGGGGTCGCACAGATACGCAGTATTTT.

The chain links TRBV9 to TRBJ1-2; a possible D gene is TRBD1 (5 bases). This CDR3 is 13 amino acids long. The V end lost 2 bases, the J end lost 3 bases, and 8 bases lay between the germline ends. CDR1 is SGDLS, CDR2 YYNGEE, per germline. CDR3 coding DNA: TGTGCCAGCAGCGTCATGGGGGACTATGGCTACACCTTC. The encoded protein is CASSVMGDYGYTF.

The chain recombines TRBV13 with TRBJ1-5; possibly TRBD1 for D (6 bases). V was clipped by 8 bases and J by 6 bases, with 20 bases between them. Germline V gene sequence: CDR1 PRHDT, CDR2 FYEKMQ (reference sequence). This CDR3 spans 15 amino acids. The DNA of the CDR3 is TGTGCCAGCGGACGCAGGGGAACGGGGGGTCAGCCCCAGCATTTT. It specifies CASGRRGTGGQPQHF.

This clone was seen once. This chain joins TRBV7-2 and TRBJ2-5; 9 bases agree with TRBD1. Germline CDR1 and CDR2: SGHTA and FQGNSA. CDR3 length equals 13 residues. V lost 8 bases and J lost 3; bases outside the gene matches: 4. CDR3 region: CASGRDREETQYF. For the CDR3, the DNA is TGTGCCAGCGGCCGGGACAGGGAAGAGACCCAGTACTTC.

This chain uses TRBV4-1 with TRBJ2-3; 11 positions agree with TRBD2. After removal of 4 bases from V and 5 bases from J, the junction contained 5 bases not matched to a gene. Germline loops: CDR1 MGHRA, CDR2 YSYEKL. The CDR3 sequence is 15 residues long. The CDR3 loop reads CASSPRGLAGDTQYF. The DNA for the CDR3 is TGCGCCAGCAGCCCGAGAGGACTAGCGGGAGATACGCAGTATTTT.

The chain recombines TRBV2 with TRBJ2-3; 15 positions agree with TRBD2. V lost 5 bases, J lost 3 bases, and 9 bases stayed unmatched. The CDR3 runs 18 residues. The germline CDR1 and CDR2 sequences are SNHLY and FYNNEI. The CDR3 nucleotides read TGTGCCAGCAGTCCCTCCGGACTAGCGGGGGGGCGTACAGATACGCAGTATTTT. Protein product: CASSPSGLAGGRTDTQYF.

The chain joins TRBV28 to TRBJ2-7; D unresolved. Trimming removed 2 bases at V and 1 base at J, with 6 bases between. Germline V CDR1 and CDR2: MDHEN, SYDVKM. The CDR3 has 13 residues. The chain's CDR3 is CASSLNPSYEQYF. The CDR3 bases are TGTGCCAGCAGTTTAAATCCGTCCTACGAGCAGTACTTC.

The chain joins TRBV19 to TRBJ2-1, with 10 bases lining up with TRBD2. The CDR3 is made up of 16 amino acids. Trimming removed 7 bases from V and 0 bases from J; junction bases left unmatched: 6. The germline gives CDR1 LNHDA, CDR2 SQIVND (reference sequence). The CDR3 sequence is CASIPASGGSYNEQFF. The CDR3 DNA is TGTGCCAGTATCCCGGCTAGCGGGGGCTCCTACAATGAGCAGTTCTTC.

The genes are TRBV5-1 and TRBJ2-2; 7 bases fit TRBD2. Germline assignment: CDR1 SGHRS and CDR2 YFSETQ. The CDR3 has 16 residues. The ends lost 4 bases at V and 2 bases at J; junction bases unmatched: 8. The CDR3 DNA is TGCGCCAGCAGCCAGGGAGGGACCCTCAACACCGGGGAGCTGTTTTTT. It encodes CASSQGGTLNTGELFF. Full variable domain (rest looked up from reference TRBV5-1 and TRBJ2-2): KAGVTQTPRYLIKTRGQQVTLSCSPISGHRSVSWYQQTPGQGLQFLFEYFSETQRNKGNFPGRFSGRQFSNSRSEMNVSTLELGDSALYLCASSQGGTLNTGELFFGEGSRLTVL.

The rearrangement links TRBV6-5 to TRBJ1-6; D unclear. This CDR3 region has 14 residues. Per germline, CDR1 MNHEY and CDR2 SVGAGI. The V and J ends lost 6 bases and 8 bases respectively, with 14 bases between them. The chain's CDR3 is CASSDNRGHSPLHF. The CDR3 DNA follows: TGTGCCAGCAGCGACAACCGAGGACATTCACCCCTCCACTTT.

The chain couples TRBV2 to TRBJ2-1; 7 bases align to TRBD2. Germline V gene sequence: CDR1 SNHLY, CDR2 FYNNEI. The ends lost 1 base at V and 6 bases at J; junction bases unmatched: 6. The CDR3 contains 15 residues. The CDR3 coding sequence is TGTGCCAGCAGTGAAGGTTGGGGGGGAGGCAATGAGCAGTTCTTC. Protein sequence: CASSEGWGGGNEQFF.

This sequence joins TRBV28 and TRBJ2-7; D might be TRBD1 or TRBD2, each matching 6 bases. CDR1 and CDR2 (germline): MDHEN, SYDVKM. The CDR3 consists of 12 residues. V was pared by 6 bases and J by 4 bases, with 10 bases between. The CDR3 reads CASRGGRYEQYF. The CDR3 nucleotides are TGTGCCAGCAGGGGGGGCAGGTACGAGCAGTACTTC.

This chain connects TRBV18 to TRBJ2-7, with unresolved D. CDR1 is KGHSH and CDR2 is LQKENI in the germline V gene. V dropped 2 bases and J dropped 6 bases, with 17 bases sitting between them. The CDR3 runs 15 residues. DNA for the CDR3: TGTGCCAGCTCACCAAGGACCCAACGGGCATCCGAGCAGTACTTC. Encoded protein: CASSPRTQRASEQYF.

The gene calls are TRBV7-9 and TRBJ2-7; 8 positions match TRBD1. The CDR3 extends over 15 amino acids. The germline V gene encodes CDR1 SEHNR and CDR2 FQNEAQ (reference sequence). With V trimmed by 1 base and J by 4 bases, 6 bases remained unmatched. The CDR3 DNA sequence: TGTGCCAGCAGCTTAGTTGGACAGGGAAAATACGAGCAGTACTTC. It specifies CASSLVGQGKYEQYF. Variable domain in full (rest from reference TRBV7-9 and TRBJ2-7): DTGVSQNPRHKITKRGQNVTFRCDPISEHNRLYWYRQTLGQGPEFLTYFQNEAQLEKSRLLSDRFSAERPKGSFSTLEIQRTEQGDSAMYLCASSLVGQGKYEQYFGPGTRLTVT.